The next 6 T cell receptor beta chains were all read from a single sample in a study of T cells in Graves' hyperthyroidism and ophthalmopathy. The source material, RNA transcripts, was used to amplify TCR beta CDR3 regions. During a first-round RT-PCR of the TCR CDR3, the HTBI primer set was used. TCRdb analysed the multiplex PCR reads with MiXCR anew, one entry per CDR3 protein. The sample shows hundreds of thousands of distinct CDR3 sequences, 13% to 15% of them seen only once. The sequencing input was blood. All receptors derive from a woman between 18 and 29 years old with Graves' hyperthyroidism.

In its sample, this clonotype was seen many times. The V gene is TRBV11-3, the J gene TRBJ2-1; D is possibly TRBD2 (5 bases). Germline V gene sequence: CDR1 SGHNT, CDR2 YENEEA. Trimming removed 1 base at V and 9 bases at J, with 16 bases between. The CDR3 extends over 15 amino acids. The CDR3 protein is CASSLGTGWGTEQFF. Here the CDR3 DNA reads TGTGCCAGCAGCTTAGGGACGGGATGGGGTACTGAGCAGTTCTTC.

This clonotype came up a few times. The rearrangement uses TRBV6-1 and TRBJ1-2, with 8 bases identical to TRBD1. Trimming cost V 3 bases and J 8 bases; bases outside gene matches: 8. The CDR3 runs 14 residues. Germline CDR1 is MNHNS and CDR2 is SASEGT. CDR3 sequence: CASSEGQDSGGYTF. The CDR3, as DNA: TGTGCCAGCAGTGAGGGACAGGACTCGGGCGGCTACACCTTC.

This clonotype was seen a few times. The genes are TRBV10-3 and TRBJ1-2; D gene ambiguous. Germline-derived CDR1 and CDR2 are ENHRY and SYGVKD. The V gene lost 6 bases and the J gene lost 4 bases, with 12 bases spanning the gap. This CDR3 region has 13 residues. DNA for the CDR3: TGTGCCATCAGAATAGACACCTCCTATGGCTACACCTTC. The encoded protein is CAIRIDTSYGYTF.

There are many counts of this clonotype. DNA of the CDR3: TGTGCCAGCAGCCTTCACAGGGATTATAGCTATGGCTACACCTTC. Its translation is CASSLHRDYSYGYTF. The chain carries TRBV3-1 and TRBJ1-2; D perhaps matches TRBD1 (6 bases). Germline-derived CDR1 and CDR2 are LGHDT and YNNKEL (reference sequence). The CDR3 consists of 15 residues. V shed 4 bases and J shed 4 bases, with 16 bases lying between them.

The chain employs TRBV9 and TRBJ1-5; weak D call: TRBD1 (6 bases). This CDR3 is 14 amino acids long. V was pared by 0 bases and J by 10 bases, with 14 bases between. Germline V CDR1 and CDR2: SGDLS, YYNGEE. Here the CDR3 reads CASSVAGADGPQHF. DNA of the CDR3: TGTGCCAGCAGCGTAGCAGGGGCGGACGGTCCCCAGCATTTT. Variable domain in full (rest from reference TRBV9 and TRBJ1-5): DSGVTQTPKHLITATGQRVTLRCSPRSGDLSVYWYQQSLDQGLQFLIQYYNGEERAKGNILERFSAQQFPDLHSELNLSSLELGDSALYFCASSVAGADGPQHFGDGTRLSIL.

This clonotype was detected only a few times. The genes are TRBV6-1 and TRBJ2-5; no reliable D call. Germline lookup yields CDR1 MNHNS and CDR2 SASEGT. This CDR3 region has 12 residues. V was shortened by 6 bases and J by 1 base, with 6 bases between the two germline ends. The CDR3 loop reads CASRQFQETQYF. The CDR3 DNA reads TGTGCCAGCAGACAGTTCCAAGAGACCCAGTACTTC.